This T cell receptor (beta chain) was retrieved from a study of identical twins. Study observations and caveats: Reduced insertions were recorded for abundant cord blood beta clonotypes, with no such pattern in memory repertoires.

Germline V lookup: CDR1 DFQATT, CDR2 SNEGSKA (reference sequence). The V and J ends lost 6 bases and 4 bases, in that order; junction bases with no gene match: 7. This CDR3 is built from 13 residues. As regards this clonotype: Its specificity is unknown.

TCRdb reprocessed the 5' RACE reads with MiXCR, giving one entry per CDR3 protein. The data contain 700,000 or so distinct CDR3 sequences, 21% of them seen just once; the ten biggest clones take up approximately 4.5%. Healthy Caucasians were all of the donors. In addition, the sample was reused for a study of T cells expressing NK-cell markers. That work states: The study left the HCMV specificity of expanded NKG2C+ T cell clones unresolved.

The rearrangement links TRBV20-1 to TRBJ2-3; 7 nucleotides agree with TRBD2. The sequencing input was PBMCs. This sequence was found in a young woman in good health. CDR3 protein: CSAHWAGADTQYF. DNA of the CDR3: TGCAGTGCCCACTGGGCGGGAGCAGATACGCAGTATTTT.